A selection of T cell receptor beta chains follows, all from one sample in a study of regulatory T cells in long-lasting Graves disease. TCRdb reanalysed the multiplex PCR reads using MiXCR and keeps one entry per CDR3 protein. This sample yields around 300,000 distinct CDR3 sequences, of which around 21% are seen a single time; roughly 50% belongs to the top ten. The sequences come from peripheral blood mononuclear cells (PBMCs), collected when the disease was refractory, from a patient treated with antithyroid drugs. All receptors come from a female donor with Graves disease. Both conserved end residues are part of each CDR3. D genes are given only for firm matches. Where a row states a size, it is once, few, many or the class of an expanded clone; other rows omit it.

v_call	clone_size	j_call	d_call	cdr3_aa	cdr3_nt
TRBV6-9	-	TRBJ2-7	-	CASSYKGEGDNEQYF	TGTGCCAGCAGTTATAAAGGAGAGGGGGATAACGAGCAGTACTTC
TRBV28	-	TRBJ1-2	TRBD1	CASSLARTGLENGYTF	TGTGCCAGCAGTTTAGCCCGGACAGGGTTGGAGAATGGCTACACCTTC
TRBV18	many	TRBJ1-1	-	CASQTSNTEAFF	TGTGCCAGCCAGACCTCGAACACTGAAGCTTTCTTT
TRBV3-1	few	TRBJ2-2	TRBD2	CASSHTSGNTGELFF	TGTGCCAGCAGCCATACTAGCGGGAACACCGGGGAGCTGTTTTTT
TRBV20-1	many	TRBJ2-5	-	CSATEGGGRQETQYF	TGCAGTGCTACCGAGGGGGGGGGGCGCCAAGAGACCCAGTACTTC
TRBV27	-	TRBJ2-6	-	CASGAFSGANVPTF	TGTGCCAGTGGGGCGTTCTCTGGGGCCAACGTCCCGACTTTC
TRBV7-2	few	TRBJ1-2	TRBD1	CASSWDRGSYGYTF	TGTGCCAGCAGCTGGGACAGGGGGAGCTATGGCTACACCTTC
TRBV20-1	-	TRBJ1-4	-	CSARDPGPNEKLFF	TGCAGTGCTAGAGACCCAGGGCCCAATGAAAAACTGTTTTTT
TRBV7-3	-	TRBJ2-2	-	CASSLSFGNTGELFF	TGTGCCAGCAGCTTAAGTTTCGGTAACACCGGGGAGCTGTTTTTT
TRBV4-2	-	TRBJ2-5	-	CASSQALGLQETQYF	TGTGCCAGCAGCCAGGCCTTAGGGCTCCAAGAGACCCAGTACTTC
TRBV27	-	TRBJ2-7	TRBD2	CASSLVLAGTPEQYF	TGTGCCAGCAGTTTAGTACTAGCGGGAACGCCGGAGCAGTACTTC
TRBV7-2	few	TRBJ1-3	TRBD1	CASSIGTGNLGDTIYF	TGTGCCAGCAGCATAGGGACAGGGAATCTTGGGGACACCATATATTTT
TRBV20-1	few	TRBJ2-7	TRBD1	CSAINRDSGSYEQYF	TGCAGTGCCATTAACCGGGACAGTGGTTCCTACGAGCAGTACTTC
TRBV7-2	many	TRBJ1-2	TRBD1	CASSLTGVYYGYTF	TGTGCCAGCAGCTTAACAGGGGTTTACTATGGCTACACCTTC
TRBV6-2/TRBV6-3	many	TRBJ1-1	-	CASSYDRAANTEAFF	TGTGCCAGCAGTTACGATCGGGCAGCGAACACTGAAGCTTTCTTT
TRBV30	few	TRBJ1-2	-	CASSGVNNYGYTF	TGTGCCTCCTCTGGAGTTAATAACTATGGCTACACCTTC
TRBV19	few	TRBJ1-5	TRBD1	CASNPRTGQYSNQPQHF	TGTGCCAGTAACCCCCGGACAGGACAATATAGCAATCAGCCCCAGCATTTT
TRBV12-3/TRBV12-4	many	TRBJ1-5	-	CASSPGQIQPQHF	TGTGCCAGCAGTCCCGGACAGATTCAGCCCCAGCATTTT
TRBV4-3	-	TRBJ1-4	-	CASSQVGGVKLFF	TGCGCCAGCAGCCAAGTAGGAGGAGTAAAACTGTTTTTT
TRBV4-1	few	TRBJ2-4	-	CASSQSWSAKNIQYF	TGCGCCAGCAGCCAGAGTTGGTCGGCCAAAAACATTCAGTACTTC
TRBV19	-	TRBJ2-4	TRBD2	CASSGLAGGKNIQYF	TGTGCCAGTAGTGGCCTAGCGGGAGGAAAAAACATTCAGTACTTC
TRBV9	-	TRBJ2-7	-	CASSVAAGSYEQYF	TGTGCCAGCAGCGTAGCGGCAGGCTCCTACGAGCAGTACTTC
TRBV12-3/TRBV12-4	many	TRBJ1-1	TRBD1	CASSKTGTDTEAFF	TGTGCCAGCAGTAAGACAGGGACGGACACTGAAGCTTTCTTT
TRBV11-2	few	TRBJ2-7	TRBD2	CASSSASGRNYEQYF	TGTGCCAGCAGCTCGGCTAGCGGGAGAAACTACGAGCAGTACTTC
TRBV9	-	TRBJ2-7	-	CASSPTGPLTYEQYF	TGTGCCAGCAGCCCCACGGGACCCCTAACCTACGAGCAGTACTTC
TRBV5-6	-	TRBJ1-1	-	CASSLEQALGVGASF	TGTGCCAGCAGCTTGGAACAGGCGCTGGGAGTGGGAGCTTCCTTT
TRBV11-2	many	TRBJ2-5	-	CASRKGFMETQYF	TGTGCCAGCAGAAAAGGGTTTATGGAGACCCAGTACTTC
TRBV7-9	-	TRBJ2-7	TRBD2	CASSLQTSGNYEQYF	TGTGCCAGCAGCTTACAAACTAGCGGAAATTACGAGCAGTACTTC
TRBV4-1	few	TRBJ2-7	-	CASSRTINYEQYF	TGCGCCAGCAGCCGCACTATCAACTACGAGCAGTACTTC
TRBV20-1	many	TRBJ2-7	-	CSAPDFTHEQYF	TGCAGTGCTCCTGACTTCACACACGAGCAGTACTTC
TRBV20-1	many	TRBJ1-3	-	CSVPVSSGNTIYF	TGCAGTGTCCCGGTTAGCTCTGGAAACACCATATATTTT